This T cell receptor (beta chain) emerged from a study of T cell responses to AZD1222 COVID-19 vaccine (dated by TCRdb to the early 2020s). As for the study more broadly: TCR sequencing was performed for some 250 trial participants, of whom about 200 were given two doses of AZD1222 and 26 were given two doses of MenACWY control vaccine. Trial participants were enrolled by age into subgroups of 18-55, 56-69 and 70-plus years, and about 150, 27 and 61 TCR-sequenced participants, respectively, were included in these subgroups. Overall results and qualifications from the work: Participants were mostly white British, with more females than males. The authors suggested clonal diversity may have been underestimated. Nearly half of unique spike-specific TCRs reportedly recognized epitopes outside regions mutated in the B.1.351 and B.1.1.7 variants. Spike-specific TCR breadth and depth rose significantly after two AZD1222 doses compared with day 0 and with MenACWY recipients. CD4 TCRs associated with the vaccine covered the entire spike protein, and the dominant responses were in regions 160-218 and 743-854. In the small 56-69-year group, the increase in depth fell short of significance, most likely because of low power. Because no day 14 peak-response samples were available, the repertoires could be characterized only after the peak T cell response. Conclusions about previously exposed vaccinees were limited because only six AZD1222 recipients were SARS-CoV-2 seropositive at baseline.

Notes on this clone: No cognate antigen has been identified for it. No much larger clone exists at a distance of one base, and base qualities are not known.

The sample's time point label, decoded: baseline before first vaccination. In the paper's terms, the treatment or condition label means: meningococcal conjugate vaccine given as trial control. Samples from vaccinated people were obtained from the UK trials COV001 and COV002, which included a single-blind randomized controlled phase 2/3 trial of AZD1222 (ChAdOx1 nCoV-19) in healthy adults. For TCRbeta chain sequencing, PBMC samples were collected from trial participants at day 0 and at day 28 after the second dose. The CDR3 regions of human TCRbeta chains were analyzed by immunosequencing. Processing in the source paper ran as follows. Repertoire TCRs were matched against a reference library of SARS-CoV-2-specific TCRs generated with the MIRA antigen-specificity platform. Breadth was defined as the fraction of unique TCRs that were SARS-CoV-2-associated. Depth was defined as the fraction of total T cells that were SARS-CoV-2-associated. Using the MIRA data, each spike-specific TCR was assigned both to the spike region to which the TCR was reactive and to a CD4 or CD8 class. Log10-transformed breadth and depth values were compared by one-way ANOVA with Sidak's multiple comparisons tests. TCRdb holds this immuneACCESS table with in-frame rearrangements only. Some clones are missing; in checked studies, unresolved V genes explain under half, and the rest has no known cause. The V and J calls and clone size come from that table; D and trimming were worked out from the DNA. In this sample the table shows 90,000 to 110,000 clones, approximately 88% of which occur a single time. The biggest ten clones account for 13% of the sample.

This sample comprised peripheral blood, obtained on day 0 of MenACWY control vaccination. The TCR comes from an adult in good health.

The sequence in DNA is TGTGCCAGCAGCCAGGGAGGGAACAATGAGCAGTTCTTC. The resulting protein is CASSQGGNNEQFF. The chain uses TRBV7-9 and TRBJ2-1; 7 central bases correspond to TRBD2. Measured from the cysteine to the phenylalanine, the CDR3 is 13 residues long. Just CDR3 DNA is preserved here, 39 bases in frame from base 1. Ends trimmed: V by 5 bases, J by 5 bases; bases unmatched to a gene: 3. CDR1 and CDR2 are drawn from the germline V gene (reference sequence): SEHNR, FQNEAQ. Reference TRBV7-9 and TRBJ2-1 proteins supply the regions before and after the CDR3; the full variable domain is: DTGVSQNPRHKITKRGQNVTFRCDPISEHNRLYWYRQTLGQGPEFLTYFQNEAQLEKSRLLSDRFSAERPKGSFSTLEIQRTEQGDSAMYLCASSQGGNNEQFFGPGTRLTVL.